The 16 T cell receptor beta chains below were found in one sample sequenced in a study of T cell responses to AZD1222 COVID-19 vaccine (dated by TCRdb to the early 2020s). What this sample's time point label stands for: baseline before first vaccination. Library preparation used the immunoSEQ multiplex PCR assay. The clones in this table, taken by TCRdb from immuneACCESS, are in-frame only. Not every clone is retained; where verified, under half of the shortfall comes from an unresolved V gene, and the cause of the rest is unknown. The sample table lists about 140,000 clones, 92% of them with a count of one. Around 1.7% of the sample is taken by the ten largest. Sequencing was performed on peripheral blood, taken on day 0 of AZD1222 vaccination. These receptors were obtained from an adult in good health.

The rearrangement links TRBV7-3 to TRBJ2-7; TRBD1 agrees at 8 bases. Germline assignment: CDR1 SGHTA and CDR2 FQGTGA. The V segment lost 5 bases and the J segment 3 bases; nucleotides outside the gene matches: 3. CDR3 length: 13 residues. CDR3 residues: CASSPQGGYEQYF. The CDR3 bases are TGTGCCAGCAGCCCACAGGGGGGCTACGAGCAGTACTTC.

The chain links TRBV7-9 to TRBJ1-5; tentative D call: TRBD1 (5 bases). The CDR3 length is 14 residues. V was trimmed by 4 bases and J by 2 bases, leaving 9 bases between them. Looked up from germline, CDR1 is SEHNR and CDR2 is FQNEAQ (reference sequence). The CDR3: CASSSAGGNQPQHF. In nucleotides, the CDR3 is TGTGCCAGCAGCTCTGCGGGGGGCAATCAGCCCCAGCATTTT.

The rearrangement links TRBV18 to TRBJ2-5; the match to TRBD2 covers 10 bases. The CDR3 contains 17 residues. Per germline, CDR1 KGHSH and CDR2 LQKENI. The V gene end was trimmed by 2 bases and the J gene end by 4 bases; junction bases not matched to a gene: 10. CDR3 DNA sequence: TGTGCCAGCTCACCAGTGCTAGCGGGAGAGGTCCGAGAGACCCAGTACTTC. Protein: CASSPVLAGEVRETQYF.

This clone was detected only a few times. The chain's CDR3 is CASSLRAEMNTEAFF. CDR3 nucleotides: TGCGCCAGCAGCTTGCGGGCGGAAATGAACACTGAAGCTTTCTTT. The J gene is TRBJ1-1, the V gene TRBV5-1; D remains unclear. The V gene's germline CDR1 is SGHRS and CDR2 YFSETQ. V dropped 1 base and J dropped 0 bases, with 10 bases sitting between them. The CDR3 length is 15 residues. Using reference TRBV5-1 and TRBJ1-1 for the parts outside the CDR3, the full variable domain is KAGVTQTPRYLIKTRGQQVTLSCSPISGHRSVSWYQQTPGQGLQFLFEYFSETQRNKGNFPGRFSGRQFSNSRSEMNVSTLELGDSALYLCASSLRAEMNTEAFFGQGTRLTVV.

This clone was recorded only once. The chain is built from TRBV7-9 and TRBJ1-3, with 8 positions matching TRBD1. This CDR3 comprises 15 residues. J gave up 8 bases and V 4 bases, and 10 bases lay outside the gene matches. The germline V gene has CDR1 SEHNR and CDR2 FQNEAQ (reference sequence). The CDR3 region is CASSSQQDRAYTIYF. For the CDR3, the DNA is TGTGCCAGCAGCTCCCAACAGGACAGGGCATACACCATATATTTT.

The chain carries TRBV24-1 and TRBJ1-4, with 10 bases that match TRBD1. CDR1 and CDR2 (germline): KGHDR, SFDVKD. The trim removed 3 bases at V and 6 bases at J, leaving 3 bases unmatched. The CDR3 loop spans 15 amino acids. The DNA for the CDR3 is TGTGCCACCAGTGATGCCGGGACAGGGGATGAAAAACTGTTTTTT. Translating gives CATSDAGTGDEKLFF.

This chain uses TRBV19 with TRBJ1-2; D is perhaps TRBD1 (5 bases). In germline, CDR1 is LNHDA, CDR2 SQIVND (reference sequence). The CDR3 covers 14 residues. With 7 bases removed from V and 8 bases from J, the gap between germline ends came to 20 bases. The chain's CDR3 is CASNPRGAERGYTF. The CDR3 DNA sequence: TGTGCCAGTAACCCTAGGGGAGCTGAACGGGGCTACACCTTC.

The V and J genes are TRBV5-1 and TRBJ1-2; TRBD1 is a possible D gene (6 bases). Germline V gene data show CDR1 as SGHRS and CDR2 as YFSETQ. CDR3 length: 15 amino acids. V lost 3 bases, J lost 2 bases, and 14 bases lay in between. The CDR3 protein is CASSYRFGGNYGYTF. DNA of the CDR3: TGCGCCAGCAGCTACCGCTTTGGGGGCAACTATGGCTACACCTTC. Combining the CDR3 with reference TRBV5-1 and TRBJ1-2 gives the whole variable domain KAGVTQTPRYLIKTRGQQVTLSCSPISGHRSVSWYQQTPGQGLQFLFEYFSETQRNKGNFPGRFSGRQFSNSRSEMNVSTLELGDSALYLCASSYRFGGNYGYTFGSGTRLTVV.

The J gene is TRBJ2-1, the V gene TRBV27, with D possibly matching TRBD2 (5 bases). Trimming removed 7 bases from V and 2 bases from J, with 9 bases in between. The CDR3 length is 13 residues. Per the germline V gene, CDR1 is MNHEY and CDR2 is SMNVEV (reference sequence). CDR3 sequence (DNA): TGTGCCAGCATGGACTCGCCCTACAATGAGCAGTTCTTC. Protein product: CASMDSPYNEQFF.

The V and J genes are TRBV28 and TRBJ2-7; D possibly corresponds to TRBD1 (6 bases). Germline assignment: CDR1 MDHEN and CDR2 SYDVKM. This CDR3 comprises 14 residues. V gave up 4 bases and J gave up 5 bases, with 15 bases separating them. CDR3 sequence: CASSSPRDMNEQYF. CDR3 coding DNA: TGTGCCAGCAGTTCCCCTCGGGACATGAACGAGCAGTACTTC.

This clone was observed once. The chain links TRBV11-3 to TRBJ2-3; the match to TRBD2 covers 9 bases. The J segment lost 4 bases and the V segment lost 1 base, leaving 6 bases of the junction unmatched. The germline V gene encodes CDR1 SGHNT and CDR2 YENEEA. This CDR3 is built from 16 residues. In DNA form, the CDR3 reads TGTGCCAGCAGCTTAGGCCAGCGGGAGGCCCCAGATACGCAGTATTTT. Translation gives CASSLGQREAPDTQYF.

The rearrangement joins TRBV9 to TRBJ2-1, with D tentatively TRBD2 (6 bases). V gave up 0 bases and J gave up 8 bases, with 21 bases separating them. The germline V gene has CDR1 SGDLS and CDR2 YYNGEE. This CDR3 has 17 amino acids. The CDR3 protein is CASSVGLVNQHTHEQFF. The CDR3 DNA follows: TGTGCCAGCAGCGTAGGACTAGTTAACCAACATACTCATGAGCAGTTCTTC.

The CDR3 nucleotides are TGCGCCAGCAGCCTAAAACCCCGGGACAGGGGTTCCGAGCAGTACTTC. Protein sequence: CASSLKPRDRGSEQYF. This chain uses TRBV5-1 with TRBJ2-7; TRBD1 agrees at 10 bases. Losses at the gene ends were 4 bases for V and 6 bases for J; bases not matched to a gene: 13. From germline, CDR1 is SGHRS and CDR2 YFSETQ. The CDR3 is made up of 16 amino acids.

The rearrangement joins TRBV3-1 (or the pseudogene TRBV3-2) to TRBJ2-1; D is unclear. CDR1 is LGHDT and CDR2 is YNNKEL in the germline V gene (reference sequence). The CDR3 has 16 amino acids. Trimming left V 0 bases short and J 0 bases short, with 9 bases between. CDR3 sequence: CASSQDPVNSYNEQFF. Written as DNA, the CDR3 is TGTGCCAGCAGCCAAGATCCGGTGAACTCCTACAATGAGCAGTTCTTC.

The sample holds a few counts of this clone. The V call is TRBV6-1, the J call TRBJ2-1, with no clear D. The germline gives CDR1 MNHNS, CDR2 SASEGT. V lost 2 bases and J lost 9, with 11 bases in between. CDR3 length: 13 amino acids. The CDR3 DNA sequence: TGTGCCAGCAGTGAAATGTTTTATGGTGAGCAGTTCTTC. Its translation is CASSEMFYGEQFF.

The chain combines TRBV30 with TRBJ2-6; D gene uncertain. The CDR3 consists of 15 residues. V lost 1 base, J lost 4 bases, and 11 bases lay in between. Germline CDR1 GTSNPN, CDR2 SVGIG (reference sequence). Written as DNA, the CDR3 is TGTGCCTGGAGTGAAGGAAGGGCCGGGGCCAACGTCCTGACTTTC. Amino acids: CAWSEGRAGANVLTF.